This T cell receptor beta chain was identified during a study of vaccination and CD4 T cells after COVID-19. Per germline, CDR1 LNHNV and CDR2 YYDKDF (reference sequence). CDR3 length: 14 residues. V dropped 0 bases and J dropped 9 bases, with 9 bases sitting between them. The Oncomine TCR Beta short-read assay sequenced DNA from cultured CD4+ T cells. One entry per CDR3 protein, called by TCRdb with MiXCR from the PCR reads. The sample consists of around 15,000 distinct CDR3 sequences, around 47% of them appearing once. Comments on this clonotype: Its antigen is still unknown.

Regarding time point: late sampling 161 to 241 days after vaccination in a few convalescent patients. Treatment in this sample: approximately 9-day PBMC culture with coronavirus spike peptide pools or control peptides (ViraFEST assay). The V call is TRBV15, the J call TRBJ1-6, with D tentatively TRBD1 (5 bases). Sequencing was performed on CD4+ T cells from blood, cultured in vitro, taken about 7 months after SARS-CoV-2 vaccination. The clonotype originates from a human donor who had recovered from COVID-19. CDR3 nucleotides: TGTGCCACCAGCAGAGACAGGGATGGTTCACCCCTCCACTTT. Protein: CATSRDRDGSPLHF.